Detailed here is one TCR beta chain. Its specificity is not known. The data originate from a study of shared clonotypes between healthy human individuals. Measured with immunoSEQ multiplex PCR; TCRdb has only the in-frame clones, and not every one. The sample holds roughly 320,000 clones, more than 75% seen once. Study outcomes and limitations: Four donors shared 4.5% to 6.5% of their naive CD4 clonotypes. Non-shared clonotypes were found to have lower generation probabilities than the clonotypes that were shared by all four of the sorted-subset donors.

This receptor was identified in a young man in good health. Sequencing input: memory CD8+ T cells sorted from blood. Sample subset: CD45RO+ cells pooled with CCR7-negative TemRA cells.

CDR3 protein: CASSYSPGEGTYEQYF. The CDR3 nucleotides read TGTGCCAGCAGTTACTCGCCGGGGGAGGGGACCTACGAGCAGTACTTC. The V gene is TRBV6-6, the J gene TRBJ2-7; TRBD2 aligns across 7 bases. The junction had 7 bases not matched to a gene; V was cut back by 0 bases and J by 2 bases. The CDR3 spans 16 residues. Germline assignment: CDR1 MNHNY and CDR2 SVGAGI (reference sequence).